The clone carrying this TCR beta chain has ten or more counts. Antigen specificity is unknown. This sample is drawn from a study of CD8 T cells in ankylosing spondylitis. V lost 2 bases to trimming and J lost 4 bases, with 9 bases between them. The CDR3 contains 13 residues. Germline-derived CDR1 and CDR2 are SGHRS and YFSETQ. Whole-study results and caveats: Apparently characteristic of ankylosing spondylitis blood was a TCR beta motif (about eight highly homologous variants).

TCRdb analysed the 5' RACE reads with MiXCR anew, one entry per CDR3 protein. The sample contains fewer than 550,000 distinct CDR3 sequences, roughly 5% of which appear only once. Sequenced input: blood, either unsorted or a sorted T cell fraction (not recorded which). This receptor was obtained from a male donor with ankylosing spondylitis. The chain uses TRBV5-1 and TRBJ1-2; D may be TRBD1 (5 bases). The CDR3 DNA sequence: TGCGCCAGCAGCTTACAGGCGGCCTATGGCTACACCTTC. Protein: CASSLQAAYGYTF. Full variable domain (rest looked up from reference TRBV5-1 and TRBJ1-2): KAGVTQTPRYLIKTRGQQVTLSCSPISGHRSVSWYQQTPGQGLQFLFEYFSETQRNKGNFPGRFSGRQFSNSRSEMNVSTLELGDSALYLCASSLQAAYGYTFGSGTRLTVV.